The clone carrying this TCR beta chain appeared a single time. Its antigen is undetermined. The entry originates in a study of shared clonotypes between healthy human individuals. Study-wide results and limits: A generally larger estimated richness was seen in naive subsets than in memory subsets.

This table comes from immunoSEQ multiplex PCR, and its TCRdb copy is limited to in-frame clones, with some not included. The data hold about 180,000 clones, with about 93% observed a single time. Germline CDR1 is LNHDA and CDR2 is SQIVND (reference sequence). This CDR3 region has 20 residues. Trimming left V 3 bases short and J 1 base short, with 25 bases between. The clonotype comes from a woman between 25 and 40 years old in good health. Sequencing used naive CD4+ T cells sorted from blood. Regarding subset: CD45RA+ positively selected. The chain joins TRBV19 to TRBJ1-5; D is possibly TRBD1 (6 bases). The DNA of the CDR3 is TGTGCCAGTAGTATTCGACAGGTGGGGCCGGGGGCGCTGAGCAATCAGCCCCAGCATTTT. Encoded protein: CASSIRQVGPGALSNQPQHF.